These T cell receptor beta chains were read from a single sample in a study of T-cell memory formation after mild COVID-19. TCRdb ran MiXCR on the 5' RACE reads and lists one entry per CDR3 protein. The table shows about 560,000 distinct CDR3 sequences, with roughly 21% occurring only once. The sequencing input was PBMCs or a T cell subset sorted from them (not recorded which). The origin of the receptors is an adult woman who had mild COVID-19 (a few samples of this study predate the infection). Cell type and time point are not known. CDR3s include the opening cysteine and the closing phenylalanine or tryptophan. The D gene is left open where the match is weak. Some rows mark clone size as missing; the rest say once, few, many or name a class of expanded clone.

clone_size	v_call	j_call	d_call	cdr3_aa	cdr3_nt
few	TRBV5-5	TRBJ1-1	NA	CASSLVADTEAFF	TGTGCCAGCAGCTTGGTTGCTGACACTGAAGCTTTCTTT
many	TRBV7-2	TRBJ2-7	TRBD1	CASRTGGYEQYF	TGTGCCAGCAGGACAGGGGGCTACGAGCAGTACTTC
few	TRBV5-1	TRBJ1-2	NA	CASSLVESYGYTF	TGCGCCAGCAGCTTGGTGGAAAGCTATGGCTACACCTTC
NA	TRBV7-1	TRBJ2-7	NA	CASSSGPFYEQYF	TGTGCCAGCAGCTCCGGACCCTTTTACGAGCAGTACTTC
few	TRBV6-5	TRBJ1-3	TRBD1	CASSADRFSGNTIYF	TGTGCCAGCAGCGCGGACAGGTTCTCTGGAAACACCATATATTTT
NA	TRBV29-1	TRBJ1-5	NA	CSVGGDNQPQHF	TGCAGCGTTGGAGGTGACAATCAGCCCCAGCATTTT
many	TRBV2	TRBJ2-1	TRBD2	CASTTSGGAEQFF	TGTGCCAGCACGACTAGCGGGGGGGCTGAGCAGTTCTTC
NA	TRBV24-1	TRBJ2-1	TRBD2	CATSDLEASGFNEQFF	TGTGCCACCAGTGATTTGGAGGCTAGCGGGTTCAATGAGCAGTTCTTC
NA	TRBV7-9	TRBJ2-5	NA	CASSLLLGETQYF	TGTGCCAGCAGCCTCCTGCTGGGTGAGACCCAGTACTTC
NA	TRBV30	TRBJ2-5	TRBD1	CASQGFSLGETQYF	TGTGCCTCACAGGGGTTTTCTTTAGGGGAGACCCAGTACTTC
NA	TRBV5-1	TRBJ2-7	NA	CASSLTTYSYEQYF	TGCGCCAGCAGCTTAACCACTTACTCCTACGAGCAGTACTTC
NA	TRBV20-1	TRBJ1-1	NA	CSARDRVITEAFF	TGCAGTGCTAGAGATCGGGTCATAACTGAAGCTTTCTTT
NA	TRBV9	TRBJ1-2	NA	CASSVATGSVYGYTF	TGTGCCAGCAGCGTAGCTACGGGGTCGGTTTATGGCTACACCTTC
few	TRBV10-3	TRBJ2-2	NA	CAISALGAGELFF	TGTGCCATCAGTGCTCTTGGGGCCGGGGAGCTGTTTTTT
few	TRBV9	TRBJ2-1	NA	CASSPRVGGFNNEQFF	TGTGCCAGCAGCCCCCGAGTGGGGGGCTTCAACAATGAGCAGTTCTTC
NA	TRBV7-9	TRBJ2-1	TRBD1	CASSQDRGYNEQFF	TGTGCCAGCAGTCAAGACAGGGGCTACAATGAGCAGTTCTTC
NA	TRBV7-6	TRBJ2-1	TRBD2	CASSFKYLAGETYNEQFF	TGTGCCAGCAGCTTTAAATACCTAGCGGGAGAGACCTACAATGAGCAGTTCTTC
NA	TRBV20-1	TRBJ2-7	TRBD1	CSASGTGKYYEQYF	TGCAGTGCTAGCGGGACAGGGAAATACTACGAGCAGTACTTC
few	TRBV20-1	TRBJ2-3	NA	CSRLDRTGTDTQYF	TGCAGCCGTTTGGACCGTACGGGGACAGATACGCAGTATTTT
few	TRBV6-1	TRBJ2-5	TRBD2	CASSLAGAIQETQYF	TGTGCCAGCAGCTTAGCGGGGGCCATCCAAGAGACCCAGTACTTC